Listed here is a single T cell receptor (beta chain). The antigen remains undetermined. The V end lost 4 bases, the J end lost 5 bases, and 15 bases lay between the germline ends. Per the germline V gene, CDR1 is SGDLS and CDR2 is YYNGEE. CDR3 length: 15 amino acids. TCRdb re-called the reads through MiXCR, storing one row per CDR3 protein. The top ten clones hold roughly 17% of a sample with roughly 500,000 distinct CDR3 sequences, roughly a third of them seen once. The sample originates from a study of T cell repertoires in cytomegalovirus infection. Background on the study: Shared public TCR beta signatures pointed to both CMV infection and a matching HLA type.

Findings and caveats of the study: CMV-specific TCR beta clonotypes restricted by HLA-C dominated the ex vivo response.

The sample in question was cultured PBMCs, obtained from culture after CMV antigen stimulation. The source of this sequence is a human donor in good health (CMV status not recorded). Some clones in this sample may be carry-over from other donors' samples. V usage is TRBV9 and J usage is TRBJ2-2; maybe TRBD2 (6 bases). The CDR3: CASSPRDSGTGELFF. CDR3 nucleotide sequence: TGTGCCAGCAGCCCCCGGGACTCAGGGACCGGGGAGCTGTTTTTT.